The 6 T cell receptor beta chains presented below share a single source sample, sequenced in a study of blood T cell repertoires in COVID-19. Assay used: immunoSEQ multiplex PCR; TCRdb lists only in-frame clones, some missing. This sample has some 280,000 clones; around four fifths occur once, and the top ten carry around 3.7%. The sequenced sample was peripheral blood. The receptors shown here come from a woman in her forties or fifties with active or convalescent COVID-19.

The chain links TRBV19 to TRBJ2-7, with 7 bases aligning to TRBD1. CDR3 length: 13 residues. Germline lookup yields CDR1 LNHDA and CDR2 SQIVND (reference sequence). V shed 5 bases and J 3 bases; nucleotides not matched to a gene: 4. CDR3 nucleotides: TGTGCCAGTAGTCCGGGACAGAACTACGAGCAGTACTTC. Translation gives CASSPGQNYEQYF.

The chain employs TRBV5-8 and TRBJ2-1; TRBD2 aligns across 12 bases. In germline, CDR1 is SGHTS, CDR2 YDEGEE. V lost 2 bases to trimming and J lost 9 bases; unmatched junction nucleotides: 6. The CDR3 covers 15 residues. The CDR3 bases are TGTGCCAGCAGCTTCCCTAGCGGGAGGGCCACTGAGCAGTTCTTC. This gives the protein CASSFPSGRATEQFF.

This clone has just one count. The chain is built from TRBV10-3 and TRBJ2-7, with 10 bases fitting TRBD1. CDR1 and CDR2 from the germline V gene are ENHRY and SYGVKD. V shed 10 bases and J 2 bases; nucleotides not matched to a gene: 5. The CDR3 is 13 residues long. CDR3 amino acids: CATGTGETYEQYF. DNA for the CDR3: TGTGCCACCGGGACAGGGGAAACCTACGAGCAGTACTTC.

The genes are TRBV5-1 and TRBJ1-6, with D unclear. The CDR3 has 13 amino acids. The V gene's germline CDR1 is SGHRS and CDR2 YFSETQ. Trimming took off 2 bases at V and 8 bases at J, with 8 bases between the two ends. Written as DNA, the CDR3 is TGCGCCAGCAGCTTAAAGAGCGATTCACCCCTCCACTTT. This gives the protein CASSLKSDSPLHF.

This clone was seen a handful of times. The chain couples TRBV11-2 to TRBJ2-3; possible D gene TRBD1, 6 bases. The CDR3 loop spans 15 amino acids. CDR1 and CDR2 from the germline V gene are SGHAT and FQNNGV. The V and J ends lost 4 bases and 3 bases respectively, with 14 bases between them. The CDR3 region has the DNA TGTGCCAGCAGCTCCCCGGGACATTTTACAGATACGCAGTATTTT. This gives the protein CASSSPGHFTDTQYF.

In its sample, this clone was seen once. The V and J genes are TRBV5-5 and TRBJ2-1, with D unresolved. Trimming cost V 5 bases and J 9 bases, with 15 bases left between them. Germline V gives CDR1 SGHKS, CDR2 YYEKEE (reference sequence). This CDR3 has 13 amino acids. The CDR3 DNA is TGTGCCAGCAGTTTAGCCGACCAGATTGAGCAGTTCTTC. Protein: CASSLADQIEQFF.